The table lists the clone carrying this TCR beta chain with many counts. Its antigen is unknown. Individual cDNA molecules were tagged with unique molecular identifiers. TCRdb reprocessed the 5' RACE reads with MiXCR, giving one entry per CDR3 protein. The sample lists tens of thousands of distinct CDR3 sequences, under 15% occurring once. These data originate in a study of early T cells in non-severe SARS-CoV-2 infection. In the study overall: Alpha and beta chains were unpaired, from unsorted whole-blood bulk RNA. Study-level points and caveats: VDJdb matching favored anti-spike CD8 responses, missing private and CD4 specificities.

The germline gives CDR1 MNHEY, CDR2 SMNVEV (reference sequence). The CDR3 sequence is 16 residues long. Germline trimming cut 2 bases from V and 7 bases from J; bases unmatched to any gene: 7. The clonotype originates from an adult who was a healthcare worker with PCR-confirmed SARS-CoV-2 infection or an uninfected control (not recorded which). The sequenced material came from whole blood. The chain couples TRBV27 to TRBJ2-2; 10 nucleotides line up with TRBD2. CDR3 in amino acids: CASSLALAGDVGELFF. The CDR3 DNA sequence: TGTGCCAGCAGTTTAGCGCTAGCGGGGGATGTCGGGGAGCTGTTTTTT.